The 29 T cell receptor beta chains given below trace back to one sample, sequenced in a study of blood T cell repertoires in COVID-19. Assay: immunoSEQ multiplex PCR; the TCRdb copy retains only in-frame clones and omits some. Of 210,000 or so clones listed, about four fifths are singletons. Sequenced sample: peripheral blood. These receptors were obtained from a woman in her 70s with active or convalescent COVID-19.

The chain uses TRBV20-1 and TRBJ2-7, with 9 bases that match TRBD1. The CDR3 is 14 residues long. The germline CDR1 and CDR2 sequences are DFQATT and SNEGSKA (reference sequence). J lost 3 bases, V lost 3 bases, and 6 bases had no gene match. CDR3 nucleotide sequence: TGCAGTGCTAGTACCGGGACAGGGTACTACGAGCAGTACTTC. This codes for CSASTGTGYYEQYF.

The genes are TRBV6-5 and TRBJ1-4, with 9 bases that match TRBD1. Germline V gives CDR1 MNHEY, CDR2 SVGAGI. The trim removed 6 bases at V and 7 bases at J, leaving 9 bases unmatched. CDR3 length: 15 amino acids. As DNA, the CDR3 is TGTGCCAGCAGGAACGGACAGGGGTTCTTTGAAAAACTGTTTTTT. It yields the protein CASRNGQGFFEKLFF.

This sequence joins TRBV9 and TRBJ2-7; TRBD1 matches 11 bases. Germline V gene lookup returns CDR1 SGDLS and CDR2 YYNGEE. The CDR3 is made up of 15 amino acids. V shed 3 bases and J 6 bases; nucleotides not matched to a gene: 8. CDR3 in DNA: TGTGCCAGCAGCGAACGGGACAGGGGGTATGGCGAGCAGTACTTC. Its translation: CASSERDRGYGEQYF.

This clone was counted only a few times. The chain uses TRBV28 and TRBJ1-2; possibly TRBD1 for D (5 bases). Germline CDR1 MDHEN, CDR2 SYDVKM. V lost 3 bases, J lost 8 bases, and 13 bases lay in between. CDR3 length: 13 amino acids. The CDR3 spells CASSFRMGGGYTF. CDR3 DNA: TGTGCCAGCAGTTTCAGGATGGGGGGGGGCTACACCTTC.

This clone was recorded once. The CDR3 is CASSYFDSGDTQYF. The CDR3 DNA is TGTGCCAGCAGTTACTTCGACAGTGGAGATACGCAGTATTTT. The rearrangement uses TRBV6-2 or TRBV6-3 and TRBJ2-3; TRBD1 is a possible D gene (5 bases). The CDR3 length is 14 residues. V lost 1 base and J lost 5, with 10 bases in between. The germline V gene encodes CDR1 MNHEY and CDR2 SVGEGT.

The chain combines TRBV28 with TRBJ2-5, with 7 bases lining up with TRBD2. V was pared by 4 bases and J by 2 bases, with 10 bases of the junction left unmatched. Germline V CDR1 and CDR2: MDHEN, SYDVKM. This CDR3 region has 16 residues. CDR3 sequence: CASSSLAGGFQETQYF. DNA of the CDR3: TGTGCCAGCAGTTCTTTAGCGGGCGGATTTCAAGAGACCCAGTACTTC.

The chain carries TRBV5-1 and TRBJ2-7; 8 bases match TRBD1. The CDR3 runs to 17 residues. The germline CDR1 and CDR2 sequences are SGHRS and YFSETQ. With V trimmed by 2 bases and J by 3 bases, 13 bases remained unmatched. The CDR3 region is CASSLGPPTGANYEQYF. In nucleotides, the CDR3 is TGCGCCAGCAGCTTAGGCCCCCCGACAGGGGCGAACTACGAGCAGTACTTC.

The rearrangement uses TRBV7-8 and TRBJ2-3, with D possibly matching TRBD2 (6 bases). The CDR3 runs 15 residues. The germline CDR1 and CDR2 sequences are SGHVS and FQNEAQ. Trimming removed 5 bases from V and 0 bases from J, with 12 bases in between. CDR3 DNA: TGTGCCAGCAGCCCGGGACTTACTAGCACAGATACGCAGTATTTT. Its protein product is CASSPGLTSTDTQYF. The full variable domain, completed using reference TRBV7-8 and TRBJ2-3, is GAGVSQSPRYKVAKRGQDVALRCDPISGHVSLFWYQQALGQGPEFLTYFQNEAQLDKSGLPSDRFFAERPEGSVSTLKIQRTQQEDSAVYLCASSPGLTSTDTQYFGPGTRLTVL.

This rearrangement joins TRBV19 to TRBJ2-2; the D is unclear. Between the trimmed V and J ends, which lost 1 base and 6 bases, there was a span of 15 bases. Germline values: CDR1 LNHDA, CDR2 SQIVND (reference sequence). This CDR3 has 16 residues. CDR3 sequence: CASSIGFGDSPGELFF. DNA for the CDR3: TGTGCCAGTAGTATAGGTTTCGGAGATAGCCCCGGGGAGCTGTTTTTT.

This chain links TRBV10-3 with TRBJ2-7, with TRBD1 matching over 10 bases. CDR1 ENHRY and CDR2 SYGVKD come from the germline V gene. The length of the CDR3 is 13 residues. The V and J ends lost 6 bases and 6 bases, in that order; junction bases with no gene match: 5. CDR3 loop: CAIRGQGRGEQYF. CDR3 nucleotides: TGTGCCATCAGGGGACAGGGGCGTGGCGAGCAGTACTTC.

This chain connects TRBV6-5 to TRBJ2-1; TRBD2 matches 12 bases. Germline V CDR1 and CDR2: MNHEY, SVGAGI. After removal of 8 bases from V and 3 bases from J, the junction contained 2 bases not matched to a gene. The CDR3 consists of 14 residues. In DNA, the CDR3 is TGTGCCAGCCAGGGACTAGCGGGCTACAATGAGCAGTTCTTC. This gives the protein CASQGLAGYNEQFF.

CDR3 nucleotide sequence: TGTGCCAGCAGCCCTCAACAGGGAGCTAACTATGGCTACACCTTC. Protein: CASSPQQGANYGYTF. V gene TRBV7-3 combines with J gene TRBJ1-2; a possible D gene is TRBD1 (6 bases). CDR1 is SGHTA and CDR2 is FQGTGA in the germline V gene. V dropped 5 bases and J dropped 0 bases, with 13 bases sitting between them. This CDR3 spans 15 amino acids.

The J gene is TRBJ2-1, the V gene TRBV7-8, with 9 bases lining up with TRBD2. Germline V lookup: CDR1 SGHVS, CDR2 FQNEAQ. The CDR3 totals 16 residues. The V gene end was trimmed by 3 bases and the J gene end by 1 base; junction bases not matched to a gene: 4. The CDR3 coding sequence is TGTGCCAGCAGCTTTAGAGCGGGAGGATCCTACAATGAGCAGTTCTTC. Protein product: CASSFRAGGSYNEQFF.

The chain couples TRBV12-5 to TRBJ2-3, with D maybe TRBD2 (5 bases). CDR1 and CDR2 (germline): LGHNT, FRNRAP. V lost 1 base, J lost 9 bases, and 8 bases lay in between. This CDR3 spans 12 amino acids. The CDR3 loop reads CASGLAAGTQYF. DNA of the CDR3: TGTGCTAGTGGTTTGGCTGCGGGCACGCAGTATTTT.

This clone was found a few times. The CDR3 DNA follows: TGCGCCAGCAGCTTGGAGGGCAGGGGAGATACGCAGTATTTT. Its protein product is CASSLEGRGDTQYF. The chain recombines TRBV5-1 with TRBJ2-3; TRBD1 might be the D (6 bases). This CDR3 comprises 14 residues. Per the germline V gene, CDR1 is SGHRS and CDR2 is YFSETQ. V was trimmed by 0 bases and J by 5 bases, leaving 10 bases between them.

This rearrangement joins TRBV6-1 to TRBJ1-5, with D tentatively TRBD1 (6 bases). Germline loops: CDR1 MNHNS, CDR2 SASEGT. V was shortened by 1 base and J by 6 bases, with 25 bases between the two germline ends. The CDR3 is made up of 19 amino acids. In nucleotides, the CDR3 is TGTGCCAGCAGTGAAGGAGGGAACAGGGTTTGGGGACGTGGTCAGCCCCAGCATTTT. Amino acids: CASSEGGNRVWGRGQPQHF.

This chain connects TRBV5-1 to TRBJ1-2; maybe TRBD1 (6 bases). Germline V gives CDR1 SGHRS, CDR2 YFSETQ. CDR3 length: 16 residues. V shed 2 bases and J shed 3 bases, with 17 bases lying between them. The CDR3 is CASSLYPAGDYYGYTF. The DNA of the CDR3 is TGCGCCAGCAGCTTATACCCCGCAGGGGATTACTATGGCTACACCTTC.

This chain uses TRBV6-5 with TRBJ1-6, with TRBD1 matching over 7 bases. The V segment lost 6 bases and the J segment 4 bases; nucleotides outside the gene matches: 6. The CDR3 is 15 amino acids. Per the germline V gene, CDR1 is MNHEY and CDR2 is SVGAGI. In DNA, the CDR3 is TGTGCCAGCAGCAAGGACAGGAGATATAATTCACCCCTCCACTTT. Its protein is CASSKDRRYNSPLHF.

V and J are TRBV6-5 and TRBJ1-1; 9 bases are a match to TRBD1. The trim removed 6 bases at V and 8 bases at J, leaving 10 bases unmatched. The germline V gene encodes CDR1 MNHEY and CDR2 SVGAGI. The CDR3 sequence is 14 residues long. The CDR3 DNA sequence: TGTGCCAGCAGCTCGGGACAGGGAAGAGCGGAAGCTTTCTTT. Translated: CASSSGQGRAEAFF.

CDR3 loop: CASSSRQGTYEQYF. The DNA for the CDR3 is TGTGCCAGCAGCTCACGACAGGGGACCTACGAGCAGTACTTC. The chain employs TRBV11-2 and TRBJ2-7; 8 nucleotides align to TRBD1. The CDR3 totals 14 residues. Trimming removed 4 bases from V and 2 bases from J; junction bases left unmatched: 4. Germline V gene sequence: CDR1 SGHAT, CDR2 FQNNGV.

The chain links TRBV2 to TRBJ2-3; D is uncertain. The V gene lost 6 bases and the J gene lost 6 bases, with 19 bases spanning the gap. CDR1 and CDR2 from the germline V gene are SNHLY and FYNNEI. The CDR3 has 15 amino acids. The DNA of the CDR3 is TGTGCCAGCAGCTTAGGCATACTACTACCGGATACGCAGTATTTT. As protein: CASSLGILLPDTQYF.

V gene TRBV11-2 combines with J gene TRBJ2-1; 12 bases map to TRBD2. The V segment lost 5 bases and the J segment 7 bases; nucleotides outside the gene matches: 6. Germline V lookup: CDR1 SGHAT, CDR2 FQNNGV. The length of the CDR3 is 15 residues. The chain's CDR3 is CASSLLLAGGNEQFF. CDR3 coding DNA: TGTGCCAGCAGCCTATTGCTAGCGGGGGGGAATGAGCAGTTCTTC.

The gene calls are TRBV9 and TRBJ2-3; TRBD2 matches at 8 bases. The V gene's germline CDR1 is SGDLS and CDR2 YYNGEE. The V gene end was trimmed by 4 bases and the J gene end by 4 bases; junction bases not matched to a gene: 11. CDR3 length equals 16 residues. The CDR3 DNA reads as TGTGCCAGCAGCTCCACTAAGACTAGCGCCGCAGATACGCAGTATTTT. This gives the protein CASSSTKTSAADTQYF.

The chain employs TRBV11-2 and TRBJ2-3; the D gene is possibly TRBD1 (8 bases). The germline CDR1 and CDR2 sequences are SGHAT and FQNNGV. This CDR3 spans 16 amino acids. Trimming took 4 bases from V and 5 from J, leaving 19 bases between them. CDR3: CASSSQGGTGIDTQYF. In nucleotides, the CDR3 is TGTGCCAGCAGCTCCCAGGGGGGGACAGGTATAGATACGCAGTATTTT.

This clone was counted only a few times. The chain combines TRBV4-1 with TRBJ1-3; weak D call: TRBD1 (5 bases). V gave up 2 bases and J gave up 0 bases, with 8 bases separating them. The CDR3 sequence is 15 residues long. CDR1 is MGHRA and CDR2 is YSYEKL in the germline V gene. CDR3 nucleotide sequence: TGCGCCAGCAGCCAACCAGGGTTCTCTGGAAACACCATATATTTT. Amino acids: CASSQPGFSGNTIYF.

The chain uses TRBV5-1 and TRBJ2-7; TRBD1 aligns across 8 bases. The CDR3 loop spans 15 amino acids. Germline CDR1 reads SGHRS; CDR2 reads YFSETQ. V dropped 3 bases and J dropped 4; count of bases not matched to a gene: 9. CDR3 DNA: TGCGCCAGCAGCTCCGATTCGTACAGGGGGTACGAGCAGTACTTC. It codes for CASSSDSYRGYEQYF. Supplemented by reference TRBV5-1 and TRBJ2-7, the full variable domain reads KAGVTQTPRYLIKTRGQQVTLSCSPISGHRSVSWYQQTPGQGLQFLFEYFSETQRNKGNFPGRFSGRQFSNSRSEMNVSTLELGDSALYLCASSSDSYRGYEQYFGPGTRLTVT.

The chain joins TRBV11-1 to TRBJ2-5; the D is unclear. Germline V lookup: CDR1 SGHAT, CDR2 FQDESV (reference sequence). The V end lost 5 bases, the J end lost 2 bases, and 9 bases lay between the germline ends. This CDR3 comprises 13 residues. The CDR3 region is CASSPSLQETQYF. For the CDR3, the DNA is TGTGCCAGCAGCCCCTCCCTACAAGAGACCCAGTACTTC.

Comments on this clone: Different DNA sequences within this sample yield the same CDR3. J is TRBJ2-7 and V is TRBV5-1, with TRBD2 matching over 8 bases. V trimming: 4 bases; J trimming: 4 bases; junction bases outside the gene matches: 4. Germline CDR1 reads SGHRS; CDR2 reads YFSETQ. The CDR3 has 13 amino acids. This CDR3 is CASSPGGAYEQYF. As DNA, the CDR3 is TGCGCCAGCAGCCCCGGGGGGGCTTACGAGCAGTACTTC.

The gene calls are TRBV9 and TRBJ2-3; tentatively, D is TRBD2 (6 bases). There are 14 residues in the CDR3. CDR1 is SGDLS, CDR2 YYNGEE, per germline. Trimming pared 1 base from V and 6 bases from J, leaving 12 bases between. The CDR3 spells CASSVKGSGDTQYF. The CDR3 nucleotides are TGTGCCAGCAGCGTAAAGGGGAGCGGGGATACGCAGTATTTT.